Presented here are 6 T cell receptor delta chains from one specimen sequenced in a study of gamma-delta chains in newborns, infants, children. With CATT, TCRdb re-called clones from the reads. Here the sample spans around 3,700 delta-chain clones, roughly 1.3% being singletons. Sequencing was performed on blood. Receptors originate from a child who was a newborn, infant or young child, either healthy, febrile or measles-vaccinated (not recorded which).

This clone was counted only a few times. TCRdb attributes to this sequence the protein of a much larger clone, which differs from the DNA translation at residue 6; a read error is likely, and the protein displayed is translated from the DNA. The chain uses TRDV2 and TRDJ3; the match to TRDD3 covers 10 bases. Germline V gives CDR1 GEAIGNYY, CDR2 EKD. The CDR3 extends over 22 amino acids. With 1 base clipped from V and 0 bases from J, the junction kept 14 bases outside the gene matches. For the CDR3, the DNA is TGTGCCTGTGACACGGTCGACTGGGGGGATACGTCAAGCTCCTGGGACACCCGACAGATGTTTTTC. It encodes CACDTVDWGDTSSSWDTRQMFF.

This clone came up a few times. TCRdb has a much larger clone's protein, which differs at residue 12 from the translation of this DNA, likely because of a read error; what is shown is the protein translated from the DNA. The chain joins TRDV2 to TRDJ3; perhaps TRDD3 as D (5 bases). From germline, CDR1 is GEAIGNYY and CDR2 EKD. This CDR3 has 17 residues. CDR3 region: CACDTGWGSWDARQMFF. CDR3 DNA sequence: TGTGCCTGTGACACCGGATGGGGCTCCTGGGACGCCCGACAGATGTTTTTC.

Within the sample, this clone is medium-sized. A far larger clone is only one base removed, so a read error is likely. The chain carries TRDV2 and TRDJ3, with 7 bases that match TRDD3. Germline values: CDR1 GEAIGNYY, CDR2 EKD. This CDR3 region has 17 residues. The CDR3, as DNA: TGTGCCTGTGACACCTGGGGGAGCTCCTTGGACACCCGACAGATGTTTTTC. Protein product: CACDTWGSSLDTRQMFF.

A remark on this clone: This DNA's translation differs at residue 15 from TCRdb's protein, which comes from a much larger clone; a read error is likely, and the protein shown is translated from the DNA. The rearrangement links TRDV2 to TRDJ3; weak D call: TRDD3 (5 bases). The CDR3 consists of 17 residues. Germline CDR1 and CDR2: GEAIGNYY and EKD. The CDR3 coding sequence is TGTGCCTGTGACACCGGGGGTTTCTCCTGGGACACCCGACAGCTGTTTTTC. Encoded protein: CACDTGGFSWDTRQLFF.

This clone was seen only a few times. It differs at one base from a far larger clone, so likely a read error. This CDR3 is also generated by other DNA sequences in the sample. This chain uses TRDV2 with TRDJ3; 8 bases are shared with TRDD3. Germline CDR1 GEAIGNYY, CDR2 EKD. This CDR3 spans 19 amino acids. The CDR3 is CACDTVLGAVSWDTRQMFF. CDR3 sequence (DNA): TGTGCCTGTGACACCGTACTGGGGGCCGTCTCCTGGGACACTCGACAGATGTTTTTC.

Worth noting for this clone: The protein TCRdb gives is from a much larger clone and does not agree with this DNA's translation at residue 12, likely a read error; the protein shown here comes from the DNA. The J gene is TRDJ3, the V gene TRDV2, with D perhaps TRDD3 (6 bases). The CDR3 runs 18 residues. Germline CDR1 is GEAIGNYY and CDR2 is EKD. As DNA, the CDR3 is TGTGCCTGTGACACCTGGGGGCCGGGCTCCTGGTACACCCGACAGATGTTTTTC. Its protein is CACDTWGPGSWYTRQMFF.